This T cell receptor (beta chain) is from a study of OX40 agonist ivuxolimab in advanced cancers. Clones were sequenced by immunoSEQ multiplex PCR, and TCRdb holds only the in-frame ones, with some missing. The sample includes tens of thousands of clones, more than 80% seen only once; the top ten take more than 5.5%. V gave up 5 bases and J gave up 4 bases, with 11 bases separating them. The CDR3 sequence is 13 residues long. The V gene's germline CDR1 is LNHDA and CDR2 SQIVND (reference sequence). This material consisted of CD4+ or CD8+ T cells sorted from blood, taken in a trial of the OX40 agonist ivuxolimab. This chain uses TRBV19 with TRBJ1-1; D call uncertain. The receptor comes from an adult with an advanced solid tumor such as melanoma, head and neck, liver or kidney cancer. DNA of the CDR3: TGTGCCAGTAGTTATAGCAGCCTCACTGAAGCTTTCTTT. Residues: CASSYSSLTEAFF.